The 12 T cell receptor beta chains below come from one sample, sequenced in a study of shared clonotypes between healthy human individuals (dated by TCRdb to 2020 to 2022). The library was built by means of the immunoSEQ multiplex PCR assay. TCRdb limited this immuneACCESS table to in-frame rearrangements with V and J called. A share of clones is missing; checked studies link under half to unresolved V genes, and the rest is unexplained. A total of around 1,900,000 clones appear in this sample, approximately 92% of them only once. The ten largest clones capture roughly 1.7% of the sample. CD8 naive samples were obtained by positive selection for CCR7 among CD45RO-negative cells, yielding a CD45RA+CCR7+ population from which TemRA cells were excluded. Material: naive CD8+ T cells from PBMCs. The cell subset or site label corresponds to: CD45RA+CCR7+. Source of these receptors: a man younger than 35 in good health. Some clones in this sample may be carry-over from other donors' samples.

For the CDR3, the DNA is TGTGCCTGGAGGTGGAGCTACAACACCGGGGAGCTGTTTTTT. Protein: CAWRWSYNTGELFF. The chain uses TRBV30 and TRBJ2-2; D remains unclear. CDR1 GTSNPN and CDR2 SVGIG come from the germline V gene (reference sequence). This CDR3 has 14 residues. With 3 bases removed from V and 2 bases from J, the gap between germline ends came to 10 bases. Complete variable domain (other parts from reference TRBV30 and TRBJ2-2): SQTIHQWPATLVQPVGSPLSLECTVEGTSNPNLYWYRQAAGRGLQLLFYSVGIGQISSEVPQNLSASRPQDRQFILSSKKLLLSDSGFYLCAWRWSYNTGELFFGEGSRLTVL.

V usage is TRBV5-4 and J usage is TRBJ2-4; 7 bases agree with TRBD1. Germline V CDR1 and CDR2: SGHNT, YYREEE (reference sequence). The CDR3 runs 14 residues. V lost 4 bases to trimming and J lost 4 bases; unmatched junction nucleotides: 5. CDR3: CASSHRDRKNIQYF. CDR3 coding DNA: TGTGCCAGCAGCCACAGGGACAGAAAAAACATTCAGTACTTC.

J is TRBJ1-1 and V is TRBV4-3, with D perhaps TRBD1 (5 bases). V lost 0 bases and J lost 4, with 12 bases in between. The CDR3 covers 15 residues. The germline gives CDR1 LGHNA, CDR2 YSLEER. The CDR3 is CASSQDRGRPTEAFF. Written as DNA, the CDR3 is TGCGCCAGCAGCCAAGATCGGGGGAGGCCCACTGAAGCTTTCTTT.

V and J are TRBV9 and TRBJ2-7; 10 nucleotides align to TRBD2. Germline V gene lookup returns CDR1 SGDLS and CDR2 YYNGEE. Germline trimming cut 0 bases from V and 6 bases from J; bases unmatched to any gene: 9. The CDR3 sequence is 16 residues long. Written as DNA, the CDR3 is TGTGCCAGCAGCGTAGGGTATTTGGGACTAGCGAGCGAGCAGTACTTC. As protein: CASSVGYLGLASEQYF.

The genes are TRBV7-6 and TRBJ2-7; no clear D. The germline V gene encodes CDR1 SGHVS and CDR2 FNYEAQ. Trimming stripped 0 bases from V and 5 bases from J, with 11 bases between. The CDR3 runs 14 residues. In DNA form, the CDR3 reads TGTGCCAGCAGCTTAGCGGTGCGGCAAGACGAGCAGTACTTC. It yields the protein CASSLAVRQDEQYF.

This clone was detected once. As DNA, the CDR3 is TGCGCCAGCAGTGAGGAGAAACAGGGGGCGCGTCGGCCCCAGCATTTT. Its translation is CASSEEKQGARRPQHF. This chain connects TRBV10-2 to TRBJ1-5, with 9 positions matching TRBD1. V shed 2 bases and J 9 bases; nucleotides not matched to a gene: 11. Germline values: CDR1 WSHSY, CDR2 SAAADI. The CDR3 covers 16 residues.

The rearrangement uses TRBV6-5 and TRBJ2-7; 10 nucleotides line up with TRBD1. Germline V gives CDR1 MNHEY, CDR2 SVGAGI. The CDR3 sequence is 14 residues long. Germline trimming cut 5 bases from V and 6 bases from J; bases unmatched to any gene: 7. The CDR3 protein is CASSTRDRGIEQYF. The CDR3 nucleotides read TGTGCCAGCAGTACCCGGGACAGGGGTATCGAGCAGTACTTC.

The chain has TRBV7-2 and TRBJ2-3; D unclear. V gave up 8 bases and J gave up 2 bases, with 5 bases separating them. The CDR3 consists of 11 residues. Germline V gene lookup returns CDR1 SGHTA and CDR2 FQGNSA. The CDR3 sequence: CASDYTDTQYF. CDR3 nucleotides: TGTGCCAGCGATTACACAGATACGCAGTATTTT.

This clone was seen a single time. V gene TRBV7-3 combines with J gene TRBJ1-2; D possibly corresponds to TRBD1 (6 bases). Looked up from germline, CDR1 is SGHTA and CDR2 is FQGTGA. Trimming stripped 4 bases from V and 4 bases from J, with 16 bases between. The CDR3 has 15 residues. CDR3 region: CASSSSDSEGYGYTF. The CDR3 DNA is TGTGCCAGCAGCTCATCGGACAGTGAGGGCTATGGCTACACCTTC.

This chain links TRBV27 with TRBJ2-7, with D unclear. CDR3 length: 13 amino acids. The germline CDR1 and CDR2 sequences are MNHEY and SMNVEV (reference sequence). The V gene lost 5 bases and the J gene lost 4 bases, with 12 bases spanning the gap. The CDR3 sequence is CASSVRVGYEQYF. The CDR3 nucleotides read TGTGCCAGCAGTGTCCGAGTCGGTTACGAGCAGTACTTC.

J is TRBJ1-2 and V is TRBV5-1; 11 bases fit TRBD1. The CDR3 sequence is 21 residues long. The V segment lost 4 bases and the J segment 1 base; nucleotides outside the gene matches: 21. From germline, CDR1 is SGHRS and CDR2 YFSETQ. The CDR3, as DNA: TGCGCCAGCAGCGCCCCTGCCCCCGGGACAGGGGGGCACCCACTTAACTATGGCTACACCTTC. Translating gives CASSAPAPGTGGHPLNYGYTF.

V gene TRBV7-9 combines with J gene TRBJ2-7; D may match TRBD1 or TRBD2 (6 bases each). Germline loops: CDR1 SEHNR, CDR2 FQNEAQ (reference sequence). Trimming stripped 5 bases from V and 4 bases from J, with 24 bases between. The CDR3 is made up of 17 amino acids. CDR3 bases: TGTGCCAGCAGCCCGAGACTAGGACAGCTCGCTTCTTACGAGCAGTACTTC. Its translation is CASSPRLGQLASYEQYF.